A selection of T cell receptor beta chains follows, all from one sample in a study of Tregs in tolerant kidney transplant recipients. Some clones are missing from TCRdb's copy, which holds only in-frame ones; the method was immunoSEQ multiplex PCR. Of around 230,000 clones detected, 80% to 85% appear once; the ten largest clones hold less than 0.75%. Sequenced sample: CD4+ T cells from blood. The receptor set was obtained from a human donor in good health. CDR3s include the opening cysteine and the closing phenylalanine or tryptophan. The order of the fields is V gene, clone size, D gene, J gene, CDR3 DNA, CDR3 protein. A D gene is named only where the DNA matches it firmly. Not all rows give a size; the values are once, few, many and, for expanded clones, a class.

V gene: TRBV6-5; clone size: once; D gene: -; J gene: TRBJ1-2; CDR3 DNA: TGTGCCAGCAGGGCCCGAACCCACTATGGCTACACCTTC; CDR3 protein: CASRARTHYGYTF
V gene: TRBV7-2; clone size: -; D gene: TRBD1; J gene: TRBJ1-2; CDR3 DNA: TGTGCCAGCAGCTCGGACAGGGCCTATGGCTACACCTTC; CDR3 protein: CASSSDRAYGYTF
V gene: TRBV15; clone size: -; D gene: -; J gene: TRBJ2-2; CDR3 DNA: TGTGCCACCAGCAGAGGAGGCTCATATTCGAACACCGGGGAGCTGTTTTTT; CDR3 protein: CATSRGGSYSNTGELFF
V gene: TRBV18; clone size: -; D gene: -; J gene: TRBJ1-5; CDR3 DNA: TGTGCCAGCTCACCAGGGCATCAGCCCCAGCATTTT; CDR3 protein: CASSPGHQPQHF
V gene: TRBV9; clone size: -; D gene: -; J gene: TRBJ1-2; CDR3 DNA: TGTGCCAGCAGCGTAGCTCCAGGGGGCTACACCTTC; CDR3 protein: CASSVAPGGYTF
V gene: TRBV10-2; clone size: -; D gene: TRBD2; J gene: TRBJ2-7; CDR3 DNA: TGCGCCAGCAGGTCGGTGGCTAGCGGGGGGGCCAAGAACTACGAGCAGTACTTC; CDR3 protein: CASRSVASGGAKNYEQYF
V gene: TRBV5-1; clone size: -; D gene: TRBD1; J gene: TRBJ2-7; CDR3 DNA: TGCGCCAGCAGCTCCTCCGGGACAGGGCGCCCTCCAAGCTCCTACGAGCAGTACTTC; CDR3 protein: CASSSSGTGRPPSSYEQYF
V gene: TRBV5-1; clone size: few; D gene: -; J gene: TRBJ2-7; CDR3 DNA: TGCGCCAGCAGCTTACAGGGGGGGCCCTACGAGCAGTACTTC; CDR3 protein: CASSLQGGPYEQYF
V gene: TRBV2; clone size: -; D gene: -; J gene: TRBJ2-3; CDR3 DNA: TGTGCCAGCAGTCTCTCTAATACGCAGTATTTT; CDR3 protein: CASSLSNTQYF
V gene: TRBV5-1; clone size: -; D gene: -; J gene: TRBJ2-2; CDR3 DNA: TGCGCCAGCAGAACCGGGCCAAACACCGGGGAGCTGTTTTTT; CDR3 protein: CASRTGPNTGELFF
V gene: TRBV2; clone size: -; D gene: TRBD2; J gene: TRBJ2-5; CDR3 DNA: TGTGCCAGTGACGGGACTAGCGGGGCGGCCCAGTACTTC; CDR3 protein: CASDGTSGAAQYF
V gene: TRBV18; clone size: -; D gene: -; J gene: TRBJ2-2; CDR3 DNA: TGTGCCAGCTCACTGTTCACCGGGGAGCTGTTTTTT; CDR3 protein: CASSLFTGELFF
V gene: TRBV4-1; clone size: -; D gene: -; J gene: TRBJ2-5; CDR3 DNA: TGCGCCAGCAGACATTCTGAGACCCAGTACTTC; CDR3 protein: CASRHSETQYF
V gene: TRBV7-8; clone size: -; D gene: -; J gene: TRBJ2-5; CDR3 DNA: TGTGCCAGCAGCTTATACGGGGTCGAGACCCAGTACTTC; CDR3 protein: CASSLYGVETQYF
V gene: TRBV10-1; clone size: -; D gene: -; J gene: TRBJ1-4; CDR3 DNA: TGCGCCAGCAGTGGAGGCTCGGGGACAACTAATGAAAAACTGTTTTTT; CDR3 protein: CASSGGSGTTNEKLFF
V gene: TRBV6-1; clone size: -; D gene: TRBD1; J gene: TRBJ2-7; CDR3 DNA: TGTGCCAGAGTTAGACAGGGGACCTACGAGCAGTACTTC; CDR3 protein: CARVRQGTYEQYF
V gene: TRBV19; clone size: -; D gene: TRBD1; J gene: TRBJ2-5; CDR3 DNA: TGTGCCAGTAGTACACCGGGACAGATACTCCAAGAGACCCAGTACTTC; CDR3 protein: CASSTPGQILQETQYF
V gene: TRBV5-1; clone size: -; D gene: -; J gene: TRBJ1-1; CDR3 DNA: TGCGCCAGCAGCTCTCTTGCGGTGAACACTGAAGCTTTCTTT; CDR3 protein: CASSSLAVNTEAFF
V gene: TRBV10-3; clone size: -; D gene: -; J gene: TRBJ1-5; CDR3 DNA: TGTGCCATCAGTGAGGATAGGCCGAACCAGCCCCAGCATTTT; CDR3 protein: CAISEDRPNQPQHF
V gene: TRBV11-2; clone size: -; D gene: -; J gene: TRBJ1-1; CDR3 DNA: TGTGCCAGCAGCCCAGGGAAGGGTTCCTTGGCTCCGAACACTGAAGCTTTCTTT; CDR3 protein: CASSPGKGSLAPNTEAFF
V gene: TRBV6-1; clone size: few; D gene: -; J gene: TRBJ1-1; CDR3 DNA: TGTGCCAGCAGTGAAGATGGACGGTGGAACACTGAAGCTTTCTTT; CDR3 protein: CASSEDGRWNTEAFF
V gene: TRBV18; clone size: -; D gene: TRBD1; J gene: TRBJ2-2; CDR3 DNA: TGTGCCAGCTCAAGGACAGGGGGCGACACCGGGGAGCTGTTTTTT; CDR3 protein: CASSRTGGDTGELFF
V gene: TRBV6-1; clone size: -; D gene: TRBD2; J gene: TRBJ2-7; CDR3 DNA: TGTGCCAGCAGTGAAGCGTCTAGCGGAGCCGATTACGAGCAGTACTTC; CDR3 protein: CASSEASSGADYEQYF
V gene: TRBV9; clone size: -; D gene: TRBD1; J gene: TRBJ1-2; CDR3 DNA: TGTGCCAGCAGCGTCCGGGACAGGGACTATGGCTACACCTTC; CDR3 protein: CASSVRDRDYGYTF
V gene: TRBV2; clone size: -; D gene: -; J gene: TRBJ2-2; CDR3 DNA: TGTGCCAGCAGTTCAGACAGCGGGGAGCTGTTTTTT; CDR3 protein: CASSSDSGELFF
V gene: TRBV29-1; clone size: once; D gene: TRBD1; J gene: TRBJ1-1; CDR3 DNA: TGCAGCGTTGAATCGGACAGGGTCGGGACTGAAGCTTTCTTT; CDR3 protein: CSVESDRVGTEAFF
V gene: TRBV11-2; clone size: -; D gene: -; J gene: TRBJ2-3; CDR3 DNA: TGTGCCAGCAGCCCCATAGGGCTGGCGGATAGCACAGATACGCAGTATTTT; CDR3 protein: CASSPIGLADSTDTQYF
V gene: TRBV19; clone size: -; D gene: -; J gene: TRBJ1-5; CDR3 DNA: TGTGCCAGTAGTATCGTCCGGAATAGCAATCAGCCCCAGCATTTT; CDR3 protein: CASSIVRNSNQPQHF
V gene: TRBV6-5; clone size: -; D gene: TRBD1; J gene: TRBJ1-2; CDR3 DNA: TGTGCCAGCAGTCGGGACAGGGGGCTTGACTATGGCTACACCTTC; CDR3 protein: CASSRDRGLDYGYTF
V gene: TRBV5-4; clone size: -; D gene: TRBD2; J gene: TRBJ2-1; CDR3 DNA: TGTGCCAGCAGCTCGGGGACTAGCGGGTACAATGAGCAGTTCTTC; CDR3 protein: CASSSGTSGYNEQFF
V gene: TRBV18; clone size: -; D gene: -; J gene: TRBJ1-1; CDR3 DNA: TGTGCCAGCTCACTAGGGGGGGCAGGGAACACTGAAGCTTTCTTT; CDR3 protein: CASSLGGAGNTEAFF
V gene: TRBV4-2; clone size: once; D gene: -; J gene: TRBJ2-5; CDR3 DNA: TGTGCCAGCAGTCTCGGAACTTTTGCCCAAGAGACCCAGTACTTC; CDR3 protein: CASSLGTFAQETQYF
V gene: TRBV4-1; clone size: -; D gene: TRBD2; J gene: TRBJ2-5; CDR3 DNA: TGCGCCAGCAGCCAACTAGGACTAGCGGGAGCAGAGACCCAGTACTTC; CDR3 protein: CASSQLGLAGAETQYF
V gene: TRBV5-1; clone size: -; D gene: -; J gene: TRBJ2-7; CDR3 DNA: TGCGCCAGCAGCTTGCCTACAGGGACCTACGAGCAGTACTTC; CDR3 protein: CASSLPTGTYEQYF
V gene: TRBV7-6; clone size: -; D gene: -; J gene: TRBJ1-5; CDR3 DNA: TGTGCCAGCAGCTTAAGGGATCAGCCCCAGCATTTT; CDR3 protein: CASSLRDQPQHF
V gene: TRBV5-1; clone size: -; D gene: -; J gene: TRBJ2-7; CDR3 DNA: TGCGCCAGCGTATTCGACAGCGGACTTGACGAGCAGTACTTC; CDR3 protein: CASVFDSGLDEQYF
V gene: TRBV9; clone size: -; D gene: -; J gene: TRBJ2-3; CDR3 DNA: TGTGCCAGCAGCCTCCAGTCCCGGGCTAGCACAGATACGCAGTATTTT; CDR3 protein: CASSLQSRASTDTQYF
V gene: TRBV19; clone size: -; D gene: -; J gene: TRBJ2-7; CDR3 DNA: TGTGCCAGTAGACCCTTGTGGGAGCAGTACTTC; CDR3 protein: CASRPLWEQYF
V gene: TRBV2; clone size: -; D gene: -; J gene: TRBJ2-7; CDR3 DNA: TGTGCCAGCAGTGAAGACTCGTTACGGGGAGAGCAGTACTTC; CDR3 protein: CASSEDSLRGEQYF
V gene: TRBV14; clone size: -; D gene: -; J gene: TRBJ2-1; CDR3 DNA: TGTGCCAGCAGTTCTGTTCCAGGGGATCGGTGGAAGAATGAGCAGTTCTTC; CDR3 protein: CASSSVPGDRWKNEQFF
V gene: TRBV5-1; clone size: few; D gene: -; J gene: TRBJ1-2; CDR3 DNA: TGCGCCAGCAGCTGGGACCCTCGGACAGCTAGCTATGGCTACACCTTC; CDR3 protein: CASSWDPRTASYGYTF
V gene: TRBV5-1; clone size: few; D gene: -; J gene: TRBJ2-7; CDR3 DNA: TGCGCCAGCAGCTTCGCTCAGGGGTTTCCCTACGAGCAGTACTTC; CDR3 protein: CASSFAQGFPYEQYF
V gene: TRBV7-2; clone size: -; D gene: -; J gene: TRBJ1-2; CDR3 DNA: TGTGCCAGCAGCTTTACTGCGGGCGCAAGGTATGGCTACACCTTC; CDR3 protein: CASSFTAGARYGYTF
V gene: TRBV5-1; clone size: -; D gene: -; J gene: TRBJ2-3; CDR3 DNA: TGCGCCAGCAGCTTGGTCCCGGGAGAGGGAGATACGCAGTATTTT; CDR3 protein: CASSLVPGEGDTQYF
V gene: TRBV5-4; clone size: few; D gene: TRBD1; J gene: TRBJ2-2; CDR3 DNA: TGTGCCAGCAGCTCCAAGGACAGGGCCACCGGGGAGCTGTTTTTT; CDR3 protein: CASSSKDRATGELFF
V gene: TRBV7-9; clone size: -; D gene: TRBD1; J gene: TRBJ1-2; CDR3 DNA: TGTGCCAGCAGCTTTCCTTGGGACAGGAGAGAGGGCTACACCTTC; CDR3 protein: CASSFPWDRREGYTF
V gene: TRBV6-1; clone size: -; D gene: -; J gene: TRBJ1-2; CDR3 DNA: TGTGCCAGCAGTGGCGCGTGGGGCGACTATGGCTACACCTTC; CDR3 protein: CASSGAWGDYGYTF
V gene: TRBV6-6; clone size: -; D gene: -; J gene: TRBJ1-1; CDR3 DNA: TGTGCCAGCAGAACGCCCACTGAAGCTTTCTTT; CDR3 protein: CASRTPTEAFF
V gene: TRBV9; clone size: -; D gene: -; J gene: TRBJ2-7; CDR3 DNA: TGTGCCAGCAGCGTAGACAGGGACTACGAGCAGTACTTC; CDR3 protein: CASSVDRDYEQYF
V gene: TRBV29-1; clone size: -; D gene: TRBD1; J gene: TRBJ2-2; CDR3 DNA: TGCAGCGTTAGGGGACAGGGAGTCAGCACCGGGGAGCTGTTTTTT; CDR3 protein: CSVRGQGVSTGELFF
V gene: TRBV7-8; clone size: once; D gene: -; J gene: TRBJ2-2; CDR3 DNA: TGTGCCAGCAGCCGTCACGCAGCGTCGAACACCGGGGAGCTGTTTTTT; CDR3 protein: CASSRHAASNTGELFF
V gene: TRBV2; clone size: once; D gene: TRBD2; J gene: TRBJ2-2; CDR3 DNA: TGTGCCAGCAGTGTGCATAGCGGGAAGGGCACCGGGGAGCTGTTTTTT; CDR3 protein: CASSVHSGKGTGELFF
V gene: TRBV6-6; clone size: -; D gene: -; J gene: TRBJ1-2; CDR3 DNA: TGTGCCAGCAGTTACTCCGGAGATGGCTACACCTTC; CDR3 protein: CASSYSGDGYTF
V gene: TRBV5-4; clone size: -; D gene: TRBD1; J gene: TRBJ1-3; CDR3 DNA: TGTGCCAGCAGTTTTAAGACAGGGTCTGGAAACACCATATATTTT; CDR3 protein: CASSFKTGSGNTIYF
V gene: TRBV6-1; clone size: once; D gene: TRBD1; J gene: TRBJ2-7; CDR3 DNA: TGTGCCAGCAGTGAAAACAGGGGCTCCTACGAGCAGTACTTC; CDR3 protein: CASSENRGSYEQYF
V gene: TRBV5-4; clone size: -; D gene: TRBD1; J gene: TRBJ2-2; CDR3 DNA: TGTGCCAGCAGCCTGCCAACAGGGGGCGACGGGGAGCTGTTTTTT; CDR3 protein: CASSLPTGGDGELFF
V gene: TRBV19; clone size: -; D gene: TRBD1; J gene: TRBJ1-5; CDR3 DNA: TGTGCCAGTATCCCTGGACAGGGGTTGAATCAGCCCCAGCATTTT; CDR3 protein: CASIPGQGLNQPQHF
V gene: TRBV7-3; clone size: -; D gene: TRBD1; J gene: TRBJ1-1; CDR3 DNA: TGTGCCAGCAGTTACAGGGGTAACACTGAAGCTTTCTTT; CDR3 protein: CASSYRGNTEAFF
V gene: TRBV5-1; clone size: -; D gene: TRBD1; J gene: TRBJ1-3; CDR3 DNA: TGCGCCAGCAGGGGGACAGCGGATCCTCTCTCTGGAAACACCATATATTTT; CDR3 protein: CASRGTADPLSGNTIYF